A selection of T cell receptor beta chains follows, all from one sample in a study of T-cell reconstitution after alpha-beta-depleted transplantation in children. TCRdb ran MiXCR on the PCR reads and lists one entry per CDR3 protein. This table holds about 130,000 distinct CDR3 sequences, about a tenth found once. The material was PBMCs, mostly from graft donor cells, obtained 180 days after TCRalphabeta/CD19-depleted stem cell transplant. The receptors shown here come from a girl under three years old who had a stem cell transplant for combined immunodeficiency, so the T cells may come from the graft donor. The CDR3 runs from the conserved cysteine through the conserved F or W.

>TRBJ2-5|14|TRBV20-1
CSARQDRGQETQYF
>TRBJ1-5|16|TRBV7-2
CASSLGGGYSNQPQHF
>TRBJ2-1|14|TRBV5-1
CASSFGVAYNEQFF
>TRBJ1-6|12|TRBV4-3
CASSLWNSPLHF
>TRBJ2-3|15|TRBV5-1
CASSLSPAPTDTQYF
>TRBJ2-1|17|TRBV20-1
CSAPGRKRESTGNEQFF
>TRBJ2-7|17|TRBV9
CASSASRDRGLSGEQYF
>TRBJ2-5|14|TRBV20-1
CSATRLAQEETQYF
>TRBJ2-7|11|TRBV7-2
CASSFRIGQYF
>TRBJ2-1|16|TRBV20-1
CSARDWAGGPNNEQFF
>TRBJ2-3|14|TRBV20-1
CSASASWGTDTQYF
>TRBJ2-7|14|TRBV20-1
CSARGAVSSYEQYF
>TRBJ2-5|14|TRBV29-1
CSVSKRLAGETQYF
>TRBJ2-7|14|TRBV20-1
CSARGRRASYEQYF
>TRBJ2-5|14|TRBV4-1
CASSQLAHQETQYF
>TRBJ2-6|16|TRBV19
CASSIMGNTGANVLTF
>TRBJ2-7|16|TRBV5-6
CASSSVGSSPTYEQYF
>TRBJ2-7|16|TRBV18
CASSPGSLGLAGRHYF
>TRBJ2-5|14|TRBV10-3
CAISESVVQETQYF
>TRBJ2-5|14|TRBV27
CASSPRTDQETQYF
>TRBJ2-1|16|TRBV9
CASSAWTVQWDNEQFF
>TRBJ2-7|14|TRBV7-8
CASSLVAGAYEQYF
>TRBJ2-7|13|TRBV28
CASGQLKSYEQYF
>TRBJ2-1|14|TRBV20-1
CSASSGRAYNEQFF
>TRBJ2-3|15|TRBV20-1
CSARDAGTSTDTQYF
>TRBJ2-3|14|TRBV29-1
CSVAPAEGTDTQYF
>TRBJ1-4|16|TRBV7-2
CASTFSLTGGREKLFF
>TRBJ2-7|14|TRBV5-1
CASSLSGGSYEQYF
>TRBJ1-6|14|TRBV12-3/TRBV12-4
CASRTDRVSSPLHF
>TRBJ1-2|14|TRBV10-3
CAISDVILNYGYTF
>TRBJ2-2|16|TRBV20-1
CSASRASGGWTGELFF
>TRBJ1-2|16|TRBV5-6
CASSGGTGRFSSGYTF
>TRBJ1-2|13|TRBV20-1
CSASGGGHYGYTF
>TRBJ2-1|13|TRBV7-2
CASSLYGSNEQFF
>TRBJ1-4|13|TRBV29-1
CSGYSATNEKLFF
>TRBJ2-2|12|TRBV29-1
CSASPNTGELFF
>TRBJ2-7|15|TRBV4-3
CASSQADRIPYEQYF
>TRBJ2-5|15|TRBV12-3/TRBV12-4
CASSLAGGLRKTQYF
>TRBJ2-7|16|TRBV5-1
CASSLDRRGRVDEQYF
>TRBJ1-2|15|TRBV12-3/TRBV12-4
CASTLPWMDFYGYTF
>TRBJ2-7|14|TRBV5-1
CASSSPCVPYEQYF
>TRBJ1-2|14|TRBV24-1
CATSSGTLNYGYTF
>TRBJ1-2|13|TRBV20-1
CSATSEWEIGYTF
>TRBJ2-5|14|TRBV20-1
CSAPRGLLWETQYF
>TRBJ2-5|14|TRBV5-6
CASSYNDRQETQYF
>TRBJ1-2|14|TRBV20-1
CSARSPGQGPGYTF
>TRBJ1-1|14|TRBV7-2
CASSSRPGNTEAFF
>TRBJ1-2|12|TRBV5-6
CASSFNIYGYTF
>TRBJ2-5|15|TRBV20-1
CSARSRLGGLKTQYF
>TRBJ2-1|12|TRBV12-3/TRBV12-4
CASSRRVGEQFF
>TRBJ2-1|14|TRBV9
CASSVTGTSVEQFF
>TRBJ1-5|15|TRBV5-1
CASSLGPQGGQPQHF
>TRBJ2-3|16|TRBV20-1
CSVSLYRGSSPDTQYF